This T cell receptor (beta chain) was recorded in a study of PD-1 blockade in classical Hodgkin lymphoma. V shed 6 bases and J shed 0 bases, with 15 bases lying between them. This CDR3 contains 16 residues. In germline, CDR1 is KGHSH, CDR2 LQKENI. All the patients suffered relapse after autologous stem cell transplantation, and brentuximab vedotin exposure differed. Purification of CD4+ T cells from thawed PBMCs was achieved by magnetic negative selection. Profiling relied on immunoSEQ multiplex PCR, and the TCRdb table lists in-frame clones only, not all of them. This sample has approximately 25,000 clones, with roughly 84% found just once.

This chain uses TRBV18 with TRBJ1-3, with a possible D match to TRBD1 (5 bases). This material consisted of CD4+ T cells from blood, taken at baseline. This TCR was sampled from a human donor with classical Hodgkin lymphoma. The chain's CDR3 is CASSQGRQISGNTIYF. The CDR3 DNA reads TGTGCCAGCTCTCAGGGACGACAGATCTCTGGAAACACCATATATTTT.